These 3 T cell receptor beta chains share one sample of origin, sequenced in a study of T cells in women clearing cervical HPV infection. Some clones are missing from TCRdb's copy, which holds only in-frame ones; the method was immunoSEQ multiplex PCR. This listing includes more than 20,000 clones. The sequencing sample was made of blood buffy coat. The source of these receptors is a woman between 18 and 70 years old with a cervical HPV16 infection that either progressed to CIN3+ or cleared (not recorded which).

The CDR3 region is CASSGGGRSGANVLFF. The sequenced CDR3 bases are TGTGCCAGTAGCGGGGGGGGCCGCTCTGGGGCCAACGTG. The chain employs TRBV19 and TRBJ2-2; TRBD2 matches at 8 bases. The read finishes 3 residues shy of the CDR3 end, and the germline J gene is used to complete it. This CDR3 spans 16 amino acids. Germline V gives CDR1 LNHDA, CDR2 SQIVND (reference sequence).

CDR3 residues: CSARAASGTYEQYF. The part of the CDR3 DNA that was read is TGCAGTGCTAGAGCGGCTAGCGGGACCTACGAG. J is TRBJ2-7 and V is TRBV20-1, with TRBD2 identical over 9 bases. The read terminates 3 residues before the CDR3 end, so the remaining end is supplied by the germline J gene. V shed 1 base, J shed 2 bases, and the junction held 3 bases outside the gene matches. The length of the CDR3 is 14 residues. Germline CDR1 is DFQATT and CDR2 is SNEGSKA (reference sequence).

A word on this clone: With the read ending 3 residues before the CDR3 end, the germline J gene is used to fill in that end. The V and J genes are TRBV20-1 and TRBJ2-5, with TRBD1 matching 10 bases. V lost 4 bases, J lost 5 bases, and 10 bases stayed unmatched. Per the germline V gene, CDR1 is DFQATT and CDR2 is SNEGSKA (reference sequence). The CDR3 sequence is 15 residues long. The covered CDR3 bases are TGCAGTGCTACTAACGACAGGGGGCGTAGGGAGACC. Its protein is CSATNDRGRRET. The CDR3 in its entirety is CSATNDRGRRETQYF.